These 6 T cell receptor beta chains were sequenced from one sample in a study of blood T cell repertoires in COVID-19. The protocol was immunoSEQ multiplex PCR, while the TCRdb copy is restricted to in-frame clones and leaves out a portion. The table includes about 110,000 clones, about 85% detected once. Sequencing was performed on peripheral blood. The receptors here all came from a human donor in a cohort sampled during active COVID-19.

The chain employs TRBV7-9 and TRBJ2-1; 10 nucleotides match TRBD1. This CDR3 region has 14 residues. Germline CDR1 is SEHNR and CDR2 is FQNEAQ (reference sequence). J gave up 7 bases and V 5 bases, and 5 bases lay outside the gene matches. CDR3 coding DNA: TGTGCCAGCAGCCCGGGACAGGGGATGAATGAGCAGTTCTTC. It yields the protein CASSPGQGMNEQFF.

This clone was seen a handful of times. The chain carries TRBV18 and TRBJ2-3, with TRBD2 as a possible D gene (6 bases). Germline V CDR1 and CDR2: KGHSH, LQKENI. This CDR3 has 18 amino acids. The V end lost 3 bases, the J end lost 0 bases, and 19 bases lay between the germline ends. The CDR3 loop is CASSPTRATTASTDTQYF. CDR3 nucleotide sequence: TGTGCCAGCTCACCGACTAGAGCGACCACAGCTAGCACAGATACGCAGTATTTT.

The V call is TRBV29-1, the J call TRBJ2-7; 10 nucleotides match TRBD1. CDR3 length: 13 residues. V was clipped by 4 bases and J by 2 bases; unmatched bases: 2. Germline CDR1 and CDR2: SQVTM and ANQGSEA. CDR3 in amino acids: CSVGGTGAYEQYF. CDR3 coding DNA: TGCAGCGTTGGTGGGACAGGGGCCTACGAGCAGTACTTC.

This clone was counted once. The J gene is TRBJ1-5, the V gene TRBV15; TRBD1 agrees at 9 bases. Germline loops: CDR1 LNHNV, CDR2 YYDKDF (reference sequence). J gave up 1 base and V 0 bases, and 13 bases lay outside the gene matches. CDR3 length: 20 amino acids. The CDR3 coding sequence is TGTGCCACCAGCAGAGATGGCACAACAGGGGGCACAATGAGCAATCAGCCCCAGCATTTT. Translating gives CATSRDGTTGGTMSNQPQHF.

The J gene is TRBJ2-2, the V gene TRBV4-1; 7 bases match TRBD2. Germline trimming cut 5 bases from V and 6 bases from J; bases unmatched to any gene: 12. The CDR3 loop spans 16 amino acids. The germline CDR1 and CDR2 sequences are MGHRA and YSYEKL. In nucleotides, the CDR3 is TGCGCCAGCAGCAGGTGGGAGGGTAGCAGGTCCGGGGAGCTGTTTTTT. Translated: CASSRWEGSRSGELFF.

The sample holds a few counts of this clone. This sequence joins TRBV28 and TRBJ1-1, with 9 bases fitting TRBD1. Germline V gives CDR1 MDHEN, CDR2 SYDVKM. The CDR3 length is 14 residues. The ends lost 6 bases at V and 10 bases at J; junction bases unmatched: 12. Here the CDR3 reads CASRAGQGGYRAFF. For the CDR3, the DNA is TGTGCCAGCAGGGCGGGACAGGGTGGCTATAGAGCTTTCTTT.